The rows below give T cell receptor beta chains drawn from one sample of a study of intratumoral heterogeneity in liver cancer. Data came from immunoSEQ multiplex PCR; TCRdb stores just in-frame clones and leaves some out. Of about 5,900 clones in the sample, 68% were seen once. Sequencing used tumor-adjacent normal tissue, obtained before any cancer treatment. The receptor source for this set is a man in his 70s with hepatocellular carcinoma. Each CDR3 is given with its conserved first and last residue. D genes are given only for firm matches. Size is omitted from some rows. Given values are once, few, many or a class for expanded clones.

d_call j_call clone_size v_call cdr3_aa cdr3_nt
TRBD1 TRBJ1-4 few TRBV6-5 CASGTGATNEKLFF TGTGCCAGCGGGACAGGGGCAACTAATGAAAAACTGTTTTTT
NA TRBJ2-2 NA TRBV7-3 CASSLFGGTGELFF TGTGCCAGCAGCTTATTTGGGGGCACCGGGGAGCTGTTTTTT
NA TRBJ2-1 NA TRBV29-1 CSARSGGGEQFF TGCAGCGCCCGGTCGGGGGGCGGTGAGCAGTTCTTC
NA TRBJ1-2 NA TRBV5-6 CASSLVPGGEGYTF TGTGCCAGCAGCTTGGTTCCCGGCGGGGAGGGCTACACCTTC
TRBD1 TRBJ1-2 NA TRBV5-1 CASSPGQGTHGYTF TGCGCCAGCAGCCCCGGACAGGGGACGCATGGCTACACCTTC
TRBD2 TRBJ2-2 NA TRBV10-3 CADAAGPGGELFF TGTGCCGACGCAGCGGGGCCTGGCGGGGAGCTGTTTTTT
NA TRBJ1-2 NA TRBV28 CASSSFTGYGYTF TGTGCCAGCAGCTCATTTACTGGCTATGGCTACACCTTC
NA TRBJ1-2 NA TRBV6-5 CASSPGRQGYTF TGTGCCAGCAGCCCCGGCCGCCAGGGCTACACCTTC
NA TRBJ1-2 few TRBV7-9 CASSADTYYGYTF TGTGCCAGCAGCGCGGACACGTACTATGGCTACACCTTC
TRBD2 TRBJ2-3 NA TRBV28 CASSFLAGTDTQYF TGTGCCAGCAGTTTTCTAGCGGGCACAGATACGCAGTATTTT
NA TRBJ2-4 NA TRBV9 CASSARDGLAKNIQYF TGTGCCAGCAGCGCCCGGGACGGACTAGCCAAAAACATTCAGTACTTC
NA TRBJ2-3 few TRBV3-1/TRBV3-2 CASSQRWDLSTDTQYF TGTGCCAGCAGCCAAAGATGGGACCTCAGCACAGATACGCAGTATTTT
NA TRBJ1-3 medium-sized TRBV2 CASSEVGPGNTIYF TGTGCCAGCAGTGAAGTTGGGCCTGGAAACACCATATATTTT
NA TRBJ2-3 NA TRBV6-5 CASSYRASTDTQYF TGTGCCAGCAGCTACAGGGCTAGCACAGATACGCAGTATTTT
TRBD1 TRBJ2-7 NA TRBV13 CASSFDRGYEQYF TGTGCCAGCAGTTTCGACAGGGGGTACGAGCAGTACTTC
NA TRBJ2-7 NA TRBV5-4 CASSLTGNHEQYF TGTGCCAGCAGCTTGACTGGGAACCACGAGCAGTACTTC
TRBD1 TRBJ2-2 few TRBV14 CASSVRQGPGELFF TGTGCCAGCAGCGTACGACAGGGCCCCGGGGAGCTGTTTTTT
NA TRBJ1-6 once TRBV7-2 CASSPRRGNNSPLHF TGTGCCAGCAGCCCACGGAGGGGTAATAATTCACCCCTCCACTTT
NA TRBJ2-7 NA TRBV6-2/TRBV6-3 CASSYGQGSYEQYF TGTGCCAGCAGTTACGGTCAGGGATCCTACGAGCAGTACTTC
TRBD1 TRBJ1-2 NA TRBV5-4 CASSLGNPGGYGYTF TGTGCCAGCAGCTTGGGGAACCCAGGGGGCTATGGCTACACCTTC
TRBD2 TRBJ2-5 NA TRBV19 CASSIWLAGQETQYF TGTGCCAGTAGTATTTGGCTAGCGGGACAAGAGACCCAGTACTTC
NA TRBJ2-5 NA TRBV5-1 CASSLAATSGTQYF TGCGCCAGCAGCTTGGCAGCGACTAGTGGGACCCAGTACTTC
TRBD2 TRBJ2-1 NA TRBV11-3 CASSLDGRGGIDEQFF TGTGCCAGCAGCTTAGATGGGCGGGGGGGTATCGATGAGCAGTTCTTC
NA TRBJ1-2 NA TRBV10-1 CASSTNRDYGYTF TGCGCCAGCAGTACGAACAGGGACTATGGCTACACCTTC
NA TRBJ2-3 NA TRBV28 CASRGPGTDTQYF TGTGCCAGCAGGGGGCCCGGCACAGATACGCAGTATTTT
TRBD2 TRBJ2-1 NA TRBV3-1/TRBV3-2 CASSPWAGGIVGDEQFF TGTGCCAGCAGCCCATGGGCGGGGGGAATTGTTGGGGATGAGCAGTTCTTC